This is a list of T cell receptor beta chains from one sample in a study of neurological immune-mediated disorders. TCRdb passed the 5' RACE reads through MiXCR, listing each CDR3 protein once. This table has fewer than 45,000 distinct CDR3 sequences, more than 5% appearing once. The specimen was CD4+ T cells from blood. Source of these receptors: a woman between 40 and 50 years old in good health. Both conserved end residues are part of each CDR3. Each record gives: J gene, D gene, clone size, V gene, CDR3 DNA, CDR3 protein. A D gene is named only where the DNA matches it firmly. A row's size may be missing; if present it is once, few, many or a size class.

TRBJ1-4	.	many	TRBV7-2	TGTGCCAGCAGCTTAGACCCGGGGGCGATAACTAATGAAAAACTGTTTTTT	CASSLDPGAITNEKLFF
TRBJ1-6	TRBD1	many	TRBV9	TGTGCCAGCAGCGTCGGACAGGGGGTTAATTCACCCCTCCACTTT	CASSVGQGVNSPLHF
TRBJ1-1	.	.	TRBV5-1	TGCGCCAGCAGCTTGGGTTCGAACACTGAAGCTTTCTTT	CASSLGSNTEAFF
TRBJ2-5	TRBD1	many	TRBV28	TGTGCCAGCAACGTCGGCCTCAGGGGGCTGAGGGAGACCCAGTACTTC	CASNVGLRGLRETQYF
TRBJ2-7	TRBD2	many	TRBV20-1	TGCAGTGCTAGAACAGAGGGACTAGCGGGGAAAACCACCTTCTACGAGCAGTACTTC	CSARTEGLAGKTTFYEQYF
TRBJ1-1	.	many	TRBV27	TGTGCCAGCAGCCTCAGGGGGAACACTGAAGCTTTCTTT	CASSLRGNTEAFF
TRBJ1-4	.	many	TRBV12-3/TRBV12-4	TGTGCCAGCAGTTTATCAGGGGTAGAAAAACTGTTTTTT	CASSLSGVEKLFF
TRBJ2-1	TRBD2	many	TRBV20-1	TGCAGTGCTAGAGATCTAATGAGGCTAGCGGGGCACAATGAGCAGTTCTTC	CSARDLMRLAGHNEQFF
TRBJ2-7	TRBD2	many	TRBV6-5	TGTGCCAGCAGTTACCGTACTAGCGGGAGTCCCTACGAGCAGTACTTC	CASSYRTSGSPYEQYF
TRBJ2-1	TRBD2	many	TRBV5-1	TGCGCCAGCAGCTTGGATGGGGGAGGGCGATACAATGAGCAGTTCTTC	CASSLDGGGRYNEQFF
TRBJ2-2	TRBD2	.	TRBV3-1	TGTGCCAGCAGCCAACTAGCGGGAGCCGGGGAGCTGTTTTTT	CASSQLAGAGELFF
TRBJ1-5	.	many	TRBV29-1	TGCAGCGTTGTAAGTGGTAGCAATCAGCCCCAGCATTTT	CSVVSGSNQPQHF
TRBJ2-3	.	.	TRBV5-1	TGCGCCAGCAGCTGGCGGGACCCGAGCACAGATACGCAGTATTTT	CASSWRDPSTDTQYF
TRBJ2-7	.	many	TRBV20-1	TGCAGTGCTAGAGACCTTCGGGGGGAGCAGTACTTC	CSARDLRGEQYF
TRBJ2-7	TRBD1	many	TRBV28	TGTGCCAGCAGTCCGGCGGACAGGCGACCCTCCTACGAGCAGTACTTC	CASSPADRRPSYEQYF
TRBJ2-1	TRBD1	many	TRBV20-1	TGCAGTGCTAGGGATGGGACAGACTCCTACAATGAGCAGTTCTTC	CSARDGTDSYNEQFF
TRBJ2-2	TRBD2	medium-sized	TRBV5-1	TGCGCCAGCAGCTTCGGACTAGCGCGAGAGGGTAACACCGGGGAGCTGTTTTTT	CASSFGLAREGNTGELFF
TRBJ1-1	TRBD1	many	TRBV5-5	TGTGCCAGCAGCTTTTTGACAGGGATGAACACTGAAGCTTTCTTT	CASSFLTGMNTEAFF
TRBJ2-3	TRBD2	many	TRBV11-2	TGTGCCAGCAGCAAAACTAGCGGGAGGACCGATACGCAGTATTTT	CASSKTSGRTDTQYF
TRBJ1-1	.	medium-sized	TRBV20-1	TGCAGTGCTAGAGAAAGGGCGGACGGGGGTAGGACTGAAGCTTTCTTT	CSARERADGGRTEAFF
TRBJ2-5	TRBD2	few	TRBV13	TGTGCCAGCAGATTTAGACTAGCGGGAGGGGAGACCCAGTACTTC	CASRFRLAGGETQYF
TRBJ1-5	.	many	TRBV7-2	TGTGCCAGCAGCCTGCCGGGCCCTCCCAATCAGCCCCAGCATTTT	CASSLPGPPNQPQHF
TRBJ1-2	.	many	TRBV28	TGTGCCAGCAGTTCGACAGCTAACTATGGCTACACCTTC	CASSSTANYGYTF